The clone carrying this T cell receptor beta chain appeared a single time. This table comes from immunoSEQ multiplex PCR, and its TCRdb copy is limited to in-frame clones, with some not included. The sample yields about 200,000 clones, just under 90% seen once. The sample originates from a study of blood T cell repertoires in COVID-19. Overall study: COVID-19 samples from acute and convalescent phases originated in the United States, Italy and Spain. Sample material is recorded as cDNA or gDNA derived from T cells, B-cell-depleted T cells, or PBMCs.

Individuals aged about 18 to 89 years were recruited from 20 to 25 US areas. Germline lookup yields CDR1 MRHNA and CDR2 SNTAGT. The CDR3 runs to 15 residues. J gave up 5 bases and V 8 bases, and 11 bases lay outside the gene matches. Sequencing used PBMCs or T cells enriched from blood (not recorded which). The TCR sequence derives from a woman between 25 and 40 years old with acute COVID-19. The chain joins TRBV6-4 to TRBJ1-5, with TRBD1 matching 8 bases. As DNA, the CDR3 is TGTGCCAGCCCCATCCCCAGGGGGCGAGATCAGCCCCAGCATTTT. Protein: CASPIPRGRDQPQHF.